The rows below give T cell receptor beta chains drawn from one sample of a study of T cell responses to AZD1222 COVID-19 vaccine. Assay used: immunoSEQ multiplex PCR; TCRdb lists only in-frame clones, some missing. The data contain about 150,000 clones, approximately 90% of them singletons. Material: peripheral blood, obtained on day 0 of AZD1222 vaccination. Source of these receptors: an adult in good health. Each CDR3 is given with its conserved first and last residue. The D gene is left open where the match is weak. For some rows the clone size is stated as once, few or many, or as a class when expanded; others skip it.

clone size: .; V gene: TRBV6-5; D gene: .; J gene: TRBJ1-1; CDR3 DNA: TGTGCCAGCATCAAGAACACTGAAGCTTTCTTT; CDR3 protein: CASIKNTEAFF
clone size: .; V gene: TRBV19; D gene: TRBD2; J gene: TRBJ2-1; CDR3 DNA: TGTGCCAGTAGTATGGGCGGGAGTTACAATGAGCAGTTCTTC; CDR3 protein: CASSMGGSYNEQFF
clone size: .; V gene: TRBV18; D gene: .; J gene: TRBJ2-1; CDR3 DNA: TGTGCCAGCTCACCACCTAGCTACCCTCGCATAGAGCAGTTCTTC; CDR3 protein: CASSPPSYPRIEQFF
clone size: .; V gene: TRBV28; D gene: .; J gene: TRBJ1-1; CDR3 DNA: TGTGCCAGCAGATCCCCAGGGGTCTTAACTGAAGCTTTCTTT; CDR3 protein: CASRSPGVLTEAFF
clone size: .; V gene: TRBV4-1; D gene: TRBD2; J gene: TRBJ2-1; CDR3 DNA: TGCGCCAGCAGCCAAGCGGGACTACACAATGAGCAGTTCTTC; CDR3 protein: CASSQAGLHNEQFF
clone size: .; V gene: TRBV29-1; D gene: TRBD1; J gene: TRBJ2-1; CDR3 DNA: TGCAGCGTTGAGGAAATCCCGGACAGGCCAAGCTCCTACAATGAGCAGTTCTTC; CDR3 protein: CSVEEIPDRPSSYNEQFF
clone size: .; V gene: TRBV6-2/TRBV6-3; D gene: .; J gene: TRBJ2-7; CDR3 DNA: TGTGCCAGCAGTTATCTGGTCCCCCCGAGCGAGCAGTACTTC; CDR3 protein: CASSYLVPPSEQYF
clone size: .; V gene: TRBV6-5; D gene: TRBD2; J gene: TRBJ2-7; CDR3 DNA: TGTGCCAGCAGTCACTCACTAGCGGGAAGCTACGAGCAGTACTTC; CDR3 protein: CASSHSLAGSYEQYF
clone size: .; V gene: TRBV28; D gene: TRBD1; J gene: TRBJ1-6; CDR3 DNA: TGTGCCAGCAGTTCAAGCCCGCAAGGGGGCCGGCCACCCCTCCACTTT; CDR3 protein: CASSSSPQGGRPPLHF
clone size: .; V gene: TRBV29-1; D gene: .; J gene: TRBJ2-1; CDR3 DNA: TGCAGCGTTGCAGGGCCCAATGAGCAGTTCTTC; CDR3 protein: CSVAGPNEQFF
clone size: .; V gene: TRBV7-2; D gene: .; J gene: TRBJ2-1; CDR3 DNA: TGTGCCAGCGGCTGGGGGCTAGACAATGAGCAGTTCTTC; CDR3 protein: CASGWGLDNEQFF
clone size: .; V gene: TRBV6-5; D gene: TRBD2; J gene: TRBJ2-1; CDR3 DNA: TGTGCCAGCAGTCTAGCGGGAGTATACAATGAGCAGTTCTTC; CDR3 protein: CASSLAGVYNEQFF
clone size: few; V gene: TRBV6-2/TRBV6-3; D gene: TRBD1; J gene: TRBJ1-5; CDR3 DNA: TGTGCCAGCAGTTACTCAGGGGGCGGACAGCCCCAGCATTTT; CDR3 protein: CASSYSGGGQPQHF
clone size: .; V gene: TRBV6-2/TRBV6-3; D gene: TRBD1; J gene: TRBJ2-7; CDR3 DNA: TGTGCCAGCAGCCCCGCGACAGGGATAATCTACGAGCAGTACTTC; CDR3 protein: CASSPATGIIYEQYF
clone size: .; V gene: TRBV6-2/TRBV6-3; D gene: TRBD1; J gene: TRBJ2-4; CDR3 DNA: TGTGCCAGCAGCGGACAGGGACCAAACATTCAGTACTTC; CDR3 protein: CASSGQGPNIQYF
clone size: .; V gene: TRBV19; D gene: TRBD1; J gene: TRBJ2-7; CDR3 DNA: TGTGCCAGTAGTATTGGCCAGGGGGTTGACGAGCAGTACTTC; CDR3 protein: CASSIGQGVDEQYF
clone size: once; V gene: TRBV6-7; D gene: TRBD1; J gene: TRBJ1-4; CDR3 DNA: TGTGCCAGCAGGTCAGGGGGGAAACTGTTTTTT; CDR3 protein: CASRSGGKLFF
clone size: once; V gene: TRBV28; D gene: .; J gene: TRBJ2-7; CDR3 DNA: TGTGCCAGCAGTTTATTACAGGTCTCCTACGAGCAGTACTTC; CDR3 protein: CASSLLQVSYEQYF
clone size: .; V gene: TRBV29-1; D gene: .; J gene: TRBJ2-3; CDR3 DNA: TGCAGCGTTGAAGTTGGCGCCACAGATACGCAGTATTTT; CDR3 protein: CSVEVGATDTQYF
clone size: .; V gene: TRBV6-5; D gene: .; J gene: TRBJ1-1; CDR3 DNA: TGTGCCAGCAGTTACTCCCTTTTGGGGGAAACTGAAGCTTTCTTT; CDR3 protein: CASSYSLLGETEAFF
clone size: .; V gene: TRBV3-1/TRBV3-2; D gene: .; J gene: TRBJ1-1; CDR3 DNA: TGTGCCAGCAGCCAAGGATTCAGGGACTCTGAAGCTTTCTTT; CDR3 protein: CASSQGFRDSEAFF
clone size: .; V gene: TRBV3-1/TRBV3-2; D gene: .; J gene: TRBJ2-7; CDR3 DNA: TGTGCCAGCAGCCAACATACTATGGGCGAGCAGTACTTC; CDR3 protein: CASSQHTMGEQYF
clone size: .; V gene: TRBV4-2; D gene: .; J gene: TRBJ2-2; CDR3 DNA: TGTGCCAGCAGCCAGGGATATAAGGCAGGGCAGACCGGGGAGCTGTTTTTT; CDR3 protein: CASSQGYKAGQTGELFF
clone size: .; V gene: TRBV28; D gene: TRBD2; J gene: TRBJ2-1; CDR3 DNA: TGTGCCACAGAAACTAGCGGAGCATACAATGAGCAGTTCTTC; CDR3 protein: CATETSGAYNEQFF
clone size: once; V gene: TRBV9; D gene: TRBD2; J gene: TRBJ2-7; CDR3 DNA: TGTGCCAGCAGCGTATCGGCGGGAGGACACGAGCAGTACTTC; CDR3 protein: CASSVSAGGHEQYF
clone size: once; V gene: TRBV28; D gene: TRBD2; J gene: TRBJ2-7; CDR3 DNA: TGTGCCAGCAGTTTCAGTGCGGGAGGGCCCTACGAGCAGTACTTC; CDR3 protein: CASSFSAGGPYEQYF
clone size: .; V gene: TRBV27; D gene: .; J gene: TRBJ2-7; CDR3 DNA: TGTGCCAGCAGGATGGCAGGTGGGAGCGTCAACGAGCAGTACTTC; CDR3 protein: CASRMAGGSVNEQYF
clone size: .; V gene: TRBV11-2; D gene: .; J gene: TRBJ2-5; CDR3 DNA: TGTGCCAGCAGGTCCACGGGCTGGGGAGAGACCCAGTACTTC; CDR3 protein: CASRSTGWGETQYF
clone size: .; V gene: TRBV18; D gene: .; J gene: TRBJ1-3; CDR3 DNA: TGTGCCAGCTCACCACCCACAGATTCAACTGGAAACACCATATATTTT; CDR3 protein: CASSPPTDSTGNTIYF
clone size: .; V gene: TRBV28; D gene: TRBD1; J gene: TRBJ1-1; CDR3 DNA: TGTGCCAGCAGTCCGTCCCCGGGACAGGGGTTGCCTGAAGCTTTCTTT; CDR3 protein: CASSPSPGQGLPEAFF
clone size: .; V gene: TRBV19; D gene: .; J gene: TRBJ2-5; CDR3 DNA: TGTGCCAGTAGTGCCAGACAGGATGGGACCCAGTACTTC; CDR3 protein: CASSARQDGTQYF
clone size: once; V gene: TRBV28; D gene: TRBD1; J gene: TRBJ1-6; CDR3 DNA: TGTGCCAGCAAACTCCAACAGGGGAGGATCTCACCCCTCCACTTT; CDR3 protein: CASKLQQGRISPLHF
clone size: once; V gene: TRBV3-1/TRBV3-2; D gene: .; J gene: TRBJ2-1; CDR3 DNA: TGTGCCAGCAGCCAAGATTTGGGGACTCCCTACAATGAGCAGTTCTTC; CDR3 protein: CASSQDLGTPYNEQFF
clone size: .; V gene: TRBV28; D gene: .; J gene: TRBJ1-5; CDR3 DNA: TGTGCCAGCAGTCTATTACAAAGCAATCAGCCCCAGCATTTT; CDR3 protein: CASSLLQSNQPQHF
clone size: .; V gene: TRBV19; D gene: .; J gene: TRBJ1-5; CDR3 DNA: TGTGCCAGTAGTATTGTAGCGGGACACCTCAATCAGCCCCAGCATTTT; CDR3 protein: CASSIVAGHLNQPQHF
clone size: .; V gene: TRBV18; D gene: .; J gene: TRBJ2-1; CDR3 DNA: TGTGCCAGCTCACCGGGACAATACAATGAGCAGTTCTTC; CDR3 protein: CASSPGQYNEQFF
clone size: .; V gene: TRBV3-1/TRBV3-2; D gene: .; J gene: TRBJ2-3; CDR3 DNA: TGTGCCAGCAGCAAACAAACTAGCACAGATACGCAGTATTTT; CDR3 protein: CASSKQTSTDTQYF
clone size: many; V gene: TRBV5-1; D gene: .; J gene: TRBJ1-4; CDR3 DNA: TGCGCCAGCAGCTCCCGACCCGAAGGGTCTGAAAAACTGTTTTTT; CDR3 protein: CASSSRPEGSEKLFF
clone size: .; V gene: TRBV7-9; D gene: .; J gene: TRBJ2-1; CDR3 DNA: TGTGCCAGCAGCTATGGACAGAACAATGAGCAGTTCTTC; CDR3 protein: CASSYGQNNEQFF
clone size: .; V gene: TRBV4-3; D gene: .; J gene: TRBJ2-3; CDR3 DNA: TGCGCCAGCAGCCAAAGGGACTTTCCGTCTAGCACAGATACGCAGTATTTT; CDR3 protein: CASSQRDFPSSTDTQYF